This T cell receptor beta chain stems from a study of tumor and adjacent non-tumor tissue in lung cancer. Study-level findings and limits: Compared with tumor, normal lung showed significantly lower TCR diversity. In normal lung, the top 100 clones were significantly more dominant than in tumor.

This sample's RNA came from whole unsorted tissue. TCRbeta libraries were built with three rounds of nested PCR, modified from ARM-PCR. MiXCR, run by TCRdb on the multiplex PCR reads, gives a single entry per CDR3 protein. The repertoire includes roughly 66,000 distinct CDR3 sequences, roughly 73% of them detected once, and approximately 28% sits in the top ten. As concerns this clonotype: The antigen remains undetermined.

Germline V CDR1 and CDR2: SQVTM, ANQGSEA. This CDR3 comprises 13 residues. This chain uses TRBV29-1 with TRBJ2-3; the D is unclear. This TCR was recovered from a man between 60 and 70 years old with non-small cell lung cancer. Material: lung tumor tissue. CDR3: CSVQSGVIDTQYF. CDR3 DNA: TGCAGTGTACAGTCTGGAGTGATAGATACGCAGTATTTT.